This T cell receptor beta chain was recovered during a study of blood T cell repertoires in COVID-19. Sequencing used immunoSEQ multiplex PCR; TCRdb keeps in-frame clones, though not all of them. The profile shows 75,000 to 80,000 clones, about 88% of them singletons. The sequence was collected from a human donor in a cohort sampled during active COVID-19. The sample consisted of peripheral blood.

The CDR3 DNA is TGCGCCAGCAGCCCGCGGACAGTGCCCACAGATACGCAGTATTTT. This translates into CASSPRTVPTDTQYF. The V call is TRBV4-1, the J call TRBJ2-3; tentatively, D is TRBD1 (6 bases). This CDR3 has 15 residues. Deletions cut 4 bases from V and 2 bases from J, with 13 bases between. Germline V gives CDR1 MGHRA, CDR2 YSYEKL.